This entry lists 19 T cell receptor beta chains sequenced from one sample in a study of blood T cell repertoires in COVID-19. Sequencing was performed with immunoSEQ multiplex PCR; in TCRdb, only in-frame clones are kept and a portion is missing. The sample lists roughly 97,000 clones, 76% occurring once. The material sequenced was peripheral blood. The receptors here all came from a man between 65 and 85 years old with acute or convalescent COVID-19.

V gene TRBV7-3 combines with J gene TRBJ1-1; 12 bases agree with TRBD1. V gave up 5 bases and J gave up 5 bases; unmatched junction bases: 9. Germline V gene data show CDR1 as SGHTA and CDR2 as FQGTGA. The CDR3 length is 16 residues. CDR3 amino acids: CASSPRDRGPLTEAFF. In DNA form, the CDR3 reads TGTGCCAGCAGCCCCCGGGACAGGGGGCCTTTAACTGAAGCTTTCTTT. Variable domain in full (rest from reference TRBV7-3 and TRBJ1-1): GAGVSQTPSNKVTEKGKYVELRCDPISGHTALYWYRQSLGQGPEFLIYFQGTGAADDSGLPNDRFFAVRPEGSVSTLKIQRTERGDSAVYLCASSPRDRGPLTEAFFGQGTRLTVV.

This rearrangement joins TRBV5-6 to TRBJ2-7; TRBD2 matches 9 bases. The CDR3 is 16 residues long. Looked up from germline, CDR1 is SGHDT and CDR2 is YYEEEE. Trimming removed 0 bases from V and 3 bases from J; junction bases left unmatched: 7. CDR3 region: CASSLVQTSGFYEQYF. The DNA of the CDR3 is TGTGCCAGCAGCTTGGTACAGACTAGCGGATTCTACGAGCAGTACTTC.

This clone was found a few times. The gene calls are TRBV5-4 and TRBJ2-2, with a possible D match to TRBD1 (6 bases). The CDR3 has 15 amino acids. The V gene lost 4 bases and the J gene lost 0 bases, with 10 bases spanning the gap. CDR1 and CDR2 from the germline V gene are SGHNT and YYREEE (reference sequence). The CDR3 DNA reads TGTGCCAGCAGCGCCTGGACAGCGAACACCGGGGAGCTGTTTTTT. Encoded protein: CASSAWTANTGELFF.

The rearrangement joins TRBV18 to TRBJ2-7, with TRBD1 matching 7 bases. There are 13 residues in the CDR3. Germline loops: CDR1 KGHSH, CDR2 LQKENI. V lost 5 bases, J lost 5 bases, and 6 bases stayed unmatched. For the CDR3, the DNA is TGTGCCAGCTCATCAGACAGGGCCCACGAGCAGTACTTC. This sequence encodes CASSSDRAHEQYF.

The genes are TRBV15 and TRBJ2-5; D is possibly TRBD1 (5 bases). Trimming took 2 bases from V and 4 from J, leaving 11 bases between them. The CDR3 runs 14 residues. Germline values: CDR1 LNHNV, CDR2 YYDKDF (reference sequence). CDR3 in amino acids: CATSRQGERETQYF. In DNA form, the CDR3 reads TGTGCCACCAGCAGACAGGGCGAGAGAGAGACCCAGTACTTC.

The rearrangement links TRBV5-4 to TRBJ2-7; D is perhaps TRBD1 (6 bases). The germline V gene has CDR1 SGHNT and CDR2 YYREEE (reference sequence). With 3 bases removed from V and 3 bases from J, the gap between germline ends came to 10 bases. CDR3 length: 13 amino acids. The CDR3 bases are TGTGCCAGCAGCTCAGGGGTCTACTACGAGCAGTACTTC. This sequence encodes CASSSGVYYEQYF.

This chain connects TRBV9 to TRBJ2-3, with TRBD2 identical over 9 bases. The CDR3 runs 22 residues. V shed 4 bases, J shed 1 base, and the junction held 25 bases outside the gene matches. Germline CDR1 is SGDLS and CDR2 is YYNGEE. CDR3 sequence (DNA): TGTGCCAGCAGCCCCCGGGCGGGAGGGATGGGGGTTAGCACAGGGGGCACAGATACGCAGTATTTT. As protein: CASSPRAGGMGVSTGGTDTQYF.

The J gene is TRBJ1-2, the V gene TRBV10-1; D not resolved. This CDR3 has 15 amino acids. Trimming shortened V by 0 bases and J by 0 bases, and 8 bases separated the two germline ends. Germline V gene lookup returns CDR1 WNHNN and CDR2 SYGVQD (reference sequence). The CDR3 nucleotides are TGCGCCAGCAGTGAGTCCGGGAGCCCTAACTATGGCTACACCTTC. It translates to CASSESGSPNYGYTF.

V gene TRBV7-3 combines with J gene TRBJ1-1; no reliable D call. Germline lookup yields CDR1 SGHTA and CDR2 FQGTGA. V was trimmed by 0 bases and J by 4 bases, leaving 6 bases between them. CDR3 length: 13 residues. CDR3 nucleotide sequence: TGTGCCAGCAGCTTAACGTGGAGCACTGAAGCTTTCTTT. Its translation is CASSLTWSTEAFF.

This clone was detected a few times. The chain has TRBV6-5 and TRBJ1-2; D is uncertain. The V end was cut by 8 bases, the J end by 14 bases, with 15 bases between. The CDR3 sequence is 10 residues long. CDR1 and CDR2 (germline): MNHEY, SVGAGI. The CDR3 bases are TGTGCCAGCGGGCCTGGAGGGAGGACCTTC. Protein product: CASGPGGRTF.

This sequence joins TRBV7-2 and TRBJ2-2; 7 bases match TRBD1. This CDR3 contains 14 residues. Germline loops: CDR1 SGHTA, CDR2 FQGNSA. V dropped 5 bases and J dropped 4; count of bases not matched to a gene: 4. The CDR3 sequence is CASSINRGTGELFF. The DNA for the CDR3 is TGTGCCAGCAGCATTAACAGGGGCACCGGGGAGCTGTTTTTT.

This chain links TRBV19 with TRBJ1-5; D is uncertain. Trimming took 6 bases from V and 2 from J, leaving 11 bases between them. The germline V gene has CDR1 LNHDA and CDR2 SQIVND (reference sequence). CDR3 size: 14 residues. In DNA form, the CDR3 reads TGTGCCAGTAGGGAGGGTGGGGGCAATCAGCCCCAGCATTTT. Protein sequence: CASREGGGNQPQHF.

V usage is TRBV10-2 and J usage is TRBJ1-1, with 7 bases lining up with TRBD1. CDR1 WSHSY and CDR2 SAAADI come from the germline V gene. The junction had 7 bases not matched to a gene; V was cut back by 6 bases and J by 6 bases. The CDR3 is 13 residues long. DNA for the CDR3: TGCGCCAGCAGAAAGACAGGGCTCCCTGAAGCTTTCTTT. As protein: CASRKTGLPEAFF.

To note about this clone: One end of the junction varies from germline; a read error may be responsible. The CDR3 loop reads CASSLGGTANNEAFF. The CDR3 DNA sequence: TGCGCCAGCAGCTTGGGGGGGACAGCTAACAATGAAGCTTTCTTT. V and J are TRBV5-1 and TRBJ1-1; TRBD1 aligns across 7 bases. The CDR3 is 15 residues long. Looked up from germline, CDR1 is SGHRS and CDR2 is YFSETQ.

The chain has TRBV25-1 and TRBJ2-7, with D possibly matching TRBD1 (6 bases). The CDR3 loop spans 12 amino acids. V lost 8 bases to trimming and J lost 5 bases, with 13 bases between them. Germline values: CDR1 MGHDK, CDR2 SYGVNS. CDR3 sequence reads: CASQKQGNEQYF. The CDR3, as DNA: TGTGCCAGCCAGAAACAGGGAAACGAGCAGTACTTC.

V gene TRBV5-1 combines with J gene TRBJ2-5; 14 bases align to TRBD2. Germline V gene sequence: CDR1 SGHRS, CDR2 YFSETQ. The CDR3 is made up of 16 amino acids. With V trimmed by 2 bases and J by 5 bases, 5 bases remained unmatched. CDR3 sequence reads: CASSFGTSGGRETQYF. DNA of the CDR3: TGCGCCAGCAGCTTCGGGACTAGCGGGGGTCGGGAGACCCAGTACTTC.

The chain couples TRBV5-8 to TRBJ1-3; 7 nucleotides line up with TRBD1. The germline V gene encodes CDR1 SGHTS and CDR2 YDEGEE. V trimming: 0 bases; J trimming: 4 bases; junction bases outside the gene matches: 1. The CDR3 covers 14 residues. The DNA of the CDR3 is TGTGCCAGCAGCTTGGAGGGACAGGGAAACACCATATATTTT. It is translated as CASSLEGQGNTIYF.

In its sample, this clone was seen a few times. The CDR3 DNA is TGTGCCAGCAGCCCCCCACTAGGGGGCAGAGGAGCTTTCTTT. It codes for CASSPPLGGRGAFF. The chain couples TRBV3-1 (or the pseudogene TRBV3-2) to TRBJ1-1; 7 bases line up with TRBD1. J was trimmed by 10 bases and V by 4 bases; bases with no gene match: 12. Per germline, CDR1 LGHDT and CDR2 YNNKEL (reference sequence). The CDR3 totals 14 residues.

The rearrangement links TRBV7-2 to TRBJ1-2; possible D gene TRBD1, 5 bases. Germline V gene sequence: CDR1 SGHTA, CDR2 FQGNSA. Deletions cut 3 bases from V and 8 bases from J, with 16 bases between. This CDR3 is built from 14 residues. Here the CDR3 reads CASSFQGPIGGYTF. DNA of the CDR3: TGTGCCAGCAGCTTTCAGGGTCCGATCGGGGGCTACACCTTC.